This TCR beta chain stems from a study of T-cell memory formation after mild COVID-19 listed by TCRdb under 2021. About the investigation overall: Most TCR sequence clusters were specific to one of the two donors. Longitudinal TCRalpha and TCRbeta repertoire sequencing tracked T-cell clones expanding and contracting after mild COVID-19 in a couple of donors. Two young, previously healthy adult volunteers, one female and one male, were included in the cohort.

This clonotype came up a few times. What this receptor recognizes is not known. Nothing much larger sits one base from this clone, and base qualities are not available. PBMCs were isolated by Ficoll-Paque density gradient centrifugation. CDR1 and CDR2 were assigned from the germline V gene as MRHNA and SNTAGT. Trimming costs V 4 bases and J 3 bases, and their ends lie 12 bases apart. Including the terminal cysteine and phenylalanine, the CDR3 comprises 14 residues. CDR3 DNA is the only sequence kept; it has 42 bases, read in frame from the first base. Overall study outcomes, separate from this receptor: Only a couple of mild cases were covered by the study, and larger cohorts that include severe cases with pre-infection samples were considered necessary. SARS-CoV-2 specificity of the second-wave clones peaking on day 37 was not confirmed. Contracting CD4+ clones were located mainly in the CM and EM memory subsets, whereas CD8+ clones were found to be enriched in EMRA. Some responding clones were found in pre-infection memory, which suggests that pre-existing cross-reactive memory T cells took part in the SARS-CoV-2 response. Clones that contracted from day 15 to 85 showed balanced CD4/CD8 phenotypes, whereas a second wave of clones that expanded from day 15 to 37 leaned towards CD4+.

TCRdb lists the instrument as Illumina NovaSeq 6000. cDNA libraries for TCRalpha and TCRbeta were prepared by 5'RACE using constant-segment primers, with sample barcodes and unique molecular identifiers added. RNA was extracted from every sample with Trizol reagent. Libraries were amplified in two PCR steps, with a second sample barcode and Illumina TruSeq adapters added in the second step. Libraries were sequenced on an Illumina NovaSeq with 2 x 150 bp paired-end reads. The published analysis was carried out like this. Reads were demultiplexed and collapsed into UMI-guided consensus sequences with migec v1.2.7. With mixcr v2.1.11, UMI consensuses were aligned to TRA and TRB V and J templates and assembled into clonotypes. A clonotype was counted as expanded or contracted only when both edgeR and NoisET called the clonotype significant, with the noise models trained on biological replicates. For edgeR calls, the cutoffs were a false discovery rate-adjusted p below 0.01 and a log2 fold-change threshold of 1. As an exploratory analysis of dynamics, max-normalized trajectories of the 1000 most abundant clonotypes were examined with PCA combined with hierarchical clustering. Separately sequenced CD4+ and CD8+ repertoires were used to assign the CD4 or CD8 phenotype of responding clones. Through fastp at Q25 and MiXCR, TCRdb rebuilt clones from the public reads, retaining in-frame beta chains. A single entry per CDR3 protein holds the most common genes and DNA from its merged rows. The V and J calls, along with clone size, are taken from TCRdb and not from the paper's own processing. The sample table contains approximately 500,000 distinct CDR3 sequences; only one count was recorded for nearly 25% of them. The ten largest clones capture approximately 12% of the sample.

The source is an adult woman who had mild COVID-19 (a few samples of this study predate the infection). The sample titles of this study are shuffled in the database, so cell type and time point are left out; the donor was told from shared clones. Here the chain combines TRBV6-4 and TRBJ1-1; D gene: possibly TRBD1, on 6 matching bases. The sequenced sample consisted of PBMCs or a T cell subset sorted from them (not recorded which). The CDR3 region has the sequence CASSVQGGDTEAFF. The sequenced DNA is TGTGCCAGCAGTGTACAGGGAGGGGACACTGAAGCTTTCTTT.